This T cell receptor beta chain was found in a study of radiotherapy plus CTLA-4 blockade in lung cancer. Overall study: Objective responses were observed in approximately 20% of patients, and disease control was achieved by around 31%. Study-wide results and limits: Together with interferon-beta, which increased in serum after radiation, early dynamic changes in blood T cell clones were reportedly the best predictors of response. TCR clones of tumor origin grew in blood after radiotherapy plus ipilimumab.

For this clone: As yet, its antigen is unknown.

CDR1 MDHEN and CDR2 SYDVKM come from the germline V gene. V lost 5 bases to trimming and J lost 7 bases; unmatched junction nucleotides: 7. This CDR3 is 13 amino acids long. Profiled with immunoSEQ multiplex PCR; TCRdb holds only in-frame clones, not every one. The profile shows roughly 53,000 clones, 84% of them singletons. Receiving focal radiation plus CTLA-4 blockade with ipilimumab were patients who had chemo-refractory metastatic non-small-cell lung cancer. The origin of this receptor is a human donor with non-small cell lung cancer whose response to radiotherapy plus ipilimumab could not be evaluated. The J gene is TRBJ1-2, the V gene TRBV28; TRBD1 matches 7 bases. The sample in question was peripheral blood, obtained from a patient treated with radiotherapy plus ipilimumab. CDR3 nucleotides: TGTGCCAGCAGTGTACAGGGGCAGAGTGGCTACACCTTC. Protein: CASSVQGQSGYTF.